Following are 9 T cell receptor beta chains from one sample sequenced in a study of T-cell reconstitution after alpha-beta-depleted transplantation in children. As it was prepared, the TCRbeta library received unique molecular identifiers. TCRdb independently ran MiXCR on the PCR reads; one entry per CDR3 protein. The repertoire holds around 800,000 distinct CDR3 sequences, 16% seen once, with around 4.5% in the top ten. Material: PBMCs, mostly from graft donor cells, obtained 360 days after TCRalphabeta/CD19-depleted stem cell transplant. The receptors stem from a male patient under 18 who had a stem cell transplant for acute lymphoblastic leukemia, so the T cells may come from the graft donor.

The gene calls are TRBV14 and TRBJ2-1, with 15 bases that match TRBD2. V trimming: 1 base; J trimming: 4 bases; junction bases outside the gene matches: 8. Germline CDR1 is SGHDN and CDR2 is FVKESK. The CDR3 contains 19 residues. The DNA for the CDR3 is TGTGCCAGCAGCCAAGGGACTAGCGGGAGGGCCCCGGCATACAATGAGCAGTTCTTC. Residues: CASSQGTSGRAPAYNEQFF.

The rearrangement joins TRBV5-6 to TRBJ2-5; D possibly corresponds to TRBD1 (5 bases). The CDR3 totals 16 residues. Germline CDR1 is SGHDT and CDR2 is YYEEEE. V lost 3 bases, J lost 1 base, and 16 bases lay in between. The CDR3 DNA sequence: TGTGCCAGCAGCTCCCACCTGGGGCAGGGCCAAGAGACCCAGTACTTC. It translates to CASSSHLGQGQETQYF. Looking up the rest from reference TRBV5-6 and TRBJ2-5 gives the full variable domain: DAGVTQSPTHLIKTRGQQVTLRCSPKSGHDTVSWYQQALGQGPQFIFQYYEEEERQRGNFPDRFSGHQFPNYSSELNVNALLLGDSALYLCASSSHLGQGQETQYFGPGTRLLVL.

A single count supports this clonotype. The CDR3 here is CATSAQQGTNYEQYF. CDR3 bases: TGTGCCACCAGTGCCCAACAGGGGACTAACTACGAGCAGTACTTC. The chain employs TRBV24-1 and TRBJ2-7, with D possibly called TRBD1 or TRBD2 (7 bases each). CDR1 is KGHDR and CDR2 is SFDVKD in the germline V gene. This CDR3 is built from 15 residues. V lost 5 bases and J lost 3, with 16 bases in between.

This clonotype was seen only a few times. The chain couples TRBV11-3 to TRBJ2-1, with D possibly TRBD1 on 6 matching bases. V was pared by 0 bases and J by 6 bases, with 9 bases between. This CDR3 spans 14 amino acids. The germline V gene has CDR1 SGHNT and CDR2 YENEEA. As DNA, the CDR3 is TGTGCCAGCAGCTTAGAATTGGGGGCCAATGAGCAGTTCTTC. It translates to CASSLELGANEQFF.

The chain has TRBV7-9 and TRBJ2-1, with 7 positions matching TRBD1. Germline V gene sequence: CDR1 SEHNR, CDR2 FQNEAQ (reference sequence). Germline trimming cut 4 bases from V and 7 bases from J; bases unmatched to any gene: 7. The CDR3 length is 14 residues. For the CDR3, the DNA is TGTGCCAGCAGCTCCGGGACAGTGAAAAATGAGCAGTTCTTC. Encoded protein: CASSSGTVKNEQFF.

The chain links TRBV6-1 to TRBJ2-3; perhaps TRBD1 as D (7 bases). CDR1 and CDR2 (germline): MNHNS, SASEGT. The length of the CDR3 is 15 residues. Between the trimmed V and J ends, which lost 0 bases and 5 bases, there was a span of 12 bases. For the CDR3, the DNA is TGTGCCAGCAGTGAAGCAAGACAGGGAGGAGATACGCAGTATTTT. This sequence encodes CASSEARQGGDTQYF.

The rearrangement joins TRBV7-8 to TRBJ2-7; 7 bases match TRBD2. The CDR3 loop spans 15 amino acids. Per germline, CDR1 SGHVS and CDR2 FQNEAQ. V shed 5 bases, J shed 3 bases, and the junction held 10 bases outside the gene matches. The CDR3 DNA is TGTGCCAGCAGCCAACGCCGGCGGGAGTTCTACGAGCAGTACTTC. The encoded protein is CASSQRRREFYEQYF.

V and J are TRBV6-5 and TRBJ2-7; 8 bases align to TRBD1. Per germline, CDR1 MNHEY and CDR2 SVGAGI. J lost 6 bases, V lost 0 bases, and 10 bases had no gene match. The CDR3 covers 16 residues. The CDR3 region has the DNA TGTGCCAGCAGTTACTCTCTTCGGACAGGGCCTGCCGAGCAGTACTTC. This translates into CASSYSLRTGPAEQYF.

This chain connects TRBV5-1 to TRBJ2-2; a possible D gene is TRBD2 (6 bases). The V end lost 6 bases, the J end lost 0 bases, and 12 bases lay between the germline ends. This CDR3 spans 15 amino acids. Germline CDR1 SGHRS, CDR2 YFSETQ. For the CDR3, the DNA is TGCGCCAGCAAAGCGGGCGATGCGAACACCGGGGAGCTGTTTTTT. Amino acid sequence: CASKAGDANTGELFF.